This passage covers 30 T cell receptor beta chains from one sample sequenced in a study of PD-L1 blockade in urothelial cancer. Time point of the sample: pretreatment peripheral blood. Assay: immunoSEQ multiplex PCR; the TCRdb copy retains only in-frame clones and omits some. The sample lists about 50,000 clones; around 80% were seen once. The material was PBMCs, obtained around atezolizumab (anti-PD-L1) treatment. These receptors were collected from a man between 65 and 80 years old with urothelial cancer.

Only one count was recorded for this clone. This sequence joins TRBV19 and TRBJ1-2; 8 nucleotides align to TRBD1. This CDR3 contains 13 residues. Germline V gives CDR1 LNHDA, CDR2 SQIVND (reference sequence). The V segment lost 11 bases and the J segment 5 bases; nucleotides outside the gene matches: 10. DNA for the CDR3: TGTGCCTCTAAGCCAGGGGGCGAGTATGGCTACACCTTC. Residues: CASKPGGEYGYTF.

V is TRBV15 and J is TRBJ1-5; unclear D gene. This CDR3 has 14 amino acids. Germline V gene lookup returns CDR1 LNHNV and CDR2 YYDKDF (reference sequence). Trimming removed 0 bases at V and 4 bases at J, with 7 bases between. Written as DNA, the CDR3 is TGTGCCACCAGCAGAGATAGAGGGAATCAGCCCCAGCATTTT. It encodes CATSRDRGNQPQHF.

This clone appeared a single time. This chain uses TRBV5-4 with TRBJ2-1, with 7 bases lining up with TRBD1. There are 14 residues in the CDR3. Trimming cost V 2 bases and J 5 bases; bases outside gene matches: 4. Germline CDR1 reads SGHNT; CDR2 reads YYREEE (reference sequence). CDR3 amino acids: CASSFPGQNNEQFF. In DNA, the CDR3 is TGTGCCAGCAGCTTCCCGGGACAGAACAATGAGCAGTTCTTC.

The rearrangement joins TRBV27 to TRBJ2-1; tentative D call: TRBD1 (5 bases). Germline V CDR1 and CDR2: MNHEY, SMNVEV (reference sequence). Trimming took 7 bases from V and 7 from J, leaving 14 bases between them. The CDR3 loop spans 13 amino acids. CDR3 amino acids: CASTQGFLNEQFF. DNA of the CDR3: TGTGCCAGCACCCAGGGTTTCCTAAATGAGCAGTTCTTC.

DNA of the CDR3: TGTGCCAGTAGGTGGGGGGAGGGGAACACTGAAGCTTTCTTT. It is translated as CASRWGEGNTEAFF. The chain is built from TRBV19 and TRBJ1-1; TRBD1 might be the D (5 bases). The CDR3 runs to 14 residues. CDR1 is LNHDA, CDR2 SQIVND, per germline (reference sequence). V gave up 6 bases and J gave up 1 base, with 12 bases separating them.

This chain joins TRBV5-6 and TRBJ1-4; 9 nucleotides agree with TRBD1. This CDR3 has 17 residues. The germline V gene has CDR1 SGHDT and CDR2 YYEEEE. The junction had 4 bases not matched to a gene; V was cut back by 0 bases and J by 1 base. Here the CDR3 DNA reads TGTGCCAGCAGCTTGGTTGGACAGGGGTTAACTAATGAAAAACTGTTTTTT. Translated, it gives CASSLVGQGLTNEKLFF.

The chain links TRBV9 to TRBJ1-2; D gene uncertain. Germline CDR1 SGDLS, CDR2 YYNGEE. Deletions cut 3 bases from V and 9 bases from J, with 12 bases between. This CDR3 spans 12 amino acids. The CDR3 region is CASSAPRLSYTF. The CDR3 nucleotides read TGTGCCAGCAGCGCACCGCGGCTGAGCTACACCTTC.

The chain couples TRBV6-6 to TRBJ2-7, with D possibly matching TRBD1 (5 bases). Per germline, CDR1 MNHNY and CDR2 SVGAGI (reference sequence). The CDR3 contains 13 residues. V was shortened by 6 bases and J by 4 bases, with 13 bases between the two germline ends. CDR3 nucleotides: TGTGCCAGCAGCCGGACGGACATTTACGAGCAGTACTTC. As protein: CASSRTDIYEQYF.

The chain is built from TRBV7-2 and TRBJ2-7; 7 nucleotides match TRBD1. The germline V gene has CDR1 SGHTA and CDR2 FQGNSA. Trimming at V came to 5 bases and at J to 7 bases, leaving 14 bases not matched to a gene. This CDR3 comprises 15 residues. CDR3 region: CASSQWDSQQLEQYF. The CDR3 DNA reads TGTGCCAGCAGCCAGTGGGACAGCCAACAACTAGAGCAGTACTTC.

The chain employs TRBV6-6 and TRBJ2-2; 7 nucleotides match TRBD2. The CDR3 spans 14 residues. CDR1 is MNHNY, CDR2 SVGAGI, per germline (reference sequence). J gave up 5 bases and V 11 bases, and 11 bases lay outside the gene matches. The CDR3 is CASTTGRGTGELFF. CDR3 nucleotides: TGTGCCTCCACAACCGGGCGGGGGACCGGGGAGCTGTTTTTT.

This clone turned up a few times. This chain joins TRBV27 and TRBJ1-2; 11 bases match TRBD1. V was clipped by 5 bases and J by 3 bases; unmatched bases: 5. Germline V gene lookup returns CDR1 MNHEY and CDR2 SMNVEV (reference sequence). This CDR3 has 15 amino acids. CDR3 region: CASSPRTGGDYGYTF. The DNA for the CDR3 is TGTGCCAGCAGTCCTAGGACAGGGGGCGACTATGGCTACACCTTC.

CDR3 amino acids: CSMGKGPGNEQFF. The CDR3, as DNA: TGCAGCATGGGGAAGGGGCCCGGGAATGAGCAGTTCTTC. The genes are TRBV29-1 and TRBJ2-1, with a weak D call TRBD1 (5 bases). The germline V and J ends were trimmed by 8 bases and 7 bases, with 18 bases remaining between them. The V gene's germline CDR1 is SQVTM and CDR2 ANQGSEA. CDR3 length: 13 residues.

The CDR3 sequence is CAIRPATGGSGANVLTF. As DNA, the CDR3 is TGTGCCATCAGGCCTGCGACAGGGGGTTCTGGGGCCAACGTCCTGACTTTC. This chain links TRBV10-3 with TRBJ2-6; 9 positions match TRBD1. From germline, CDR1 is ENHRY and CDR2 SYGVKD. The junction had 7 bases not matched to a gene; V was cut back by 6 bases and J by 1 base. The CDR3 is 17 residues long.

The rearrangement uses TRBV4-3 and TRBJ2-7; 8 positions agree with TRBD2. CDR1 is LGHNA and CDR2 is YSLEER in the germline V gene. This CDR3 region has 16 residues. Germline trimming cut 0 bases from V and 9 bases from J; bases unmatched to any gene: 13. CDR3 sequence reads: CASSQDVLSGSTRQYF. CDR3 bases: TGCGCCAGCAGCCAAGATGTACTGAGCGGGAGTACGAGGCAGTACTTC.

V gene TRBV7-9 combines with J gene TRBJ2-1; D is perhaps TRBD2 (6 bases). Trimming took 7 bases from V and 0 from J, leaving 10 bases between them. The CDR3 has 14 residues. Germline values: CDR1 SEHNR, CDR2 FQNEAQ (reference sequence). CDR3 loop: CASKDGGSYNEQFF. The CDR3 DNA reads TGTGCCAGCAAGGACGGGGGCTCCTACAATGAGCAGTTCTTC.

CDR3 DNA: TGTGCCAGTAGTTCCAGTGCCGGGACTAGCGGGAGCAATGAGCAGTTCTTC. Its translation: CASSSSAGTSGSNEQFF. This chain connects TRBV19 to TRBJ2-1; TRBD2 agrees at 14 bases. The CDR3 length is 17 residues. CDR1 is LNHDA, CDR2 SQIVND, per germline (reference sequence). V lost 5 bases and J lost 6; bases outside the gene matches: 9.

V and J are TRBV6-5 and TRBJ2-1; D might be TRBD2 (7 bases). Germline lookup yields CDR1 MNHEY and CDR2 SVGAGI. CDR3 length: 13 residues. Trimming took off 7 bases at V and 9 bases at J, with 16 bases between the two ends. CDR3 DNA sequence: TGTGCCAGCACCCAATCGGGGGGCGGTGAGCAGTTCTTC. It encodes CASTQSGGGEQFF.

The chain combines TRBV18 with TRBJ2-7, with a weak D call TRBD2 (6 bases). V was clipped by 2 bases and J by 7 bases, with 15 bases between them. Germline V gene sequence: CDR1 KGHSH, CDR2 LQKENI. CDR3 size: 14 residues. The CDR3 DNA sequence: TGTGCCAGCTCACCAGAAGGCCGGGCGGGGGAGCAGTACTTC. Its protein is CASSPEGRAGEQYF. Variable domain in full (rest from reference TRBV18 and TRBJ2-7): NAGVMQNPRHLVRRRGQEARLRCSPMKGHSHVYWYRQLPEEGLKFMVYLQKENIIDESGMPKERFSAEFPKEGPSILRIQQVVRGDSAAYFCASSPEGRAGEQYFGPGTRLTVT.

V and J are TRBV19 and TRBJ2-1, with 10 bases aligning to TRBD2. Trimming at V came to 7 bases and at J to 7 bases, leaving 10 bases not matched to a gene. CDR3 length: 15 residues. Germline CDR1 LNHDA, CDR2 SQIVND (reference sequence). The CDR3 bases are TGTGCCAGTACTTCGCTGACTAGCGGGTGGAATGAGCAGTTCTTC. Encoded protein: CASTSLTSGWNEQFF.

The rearrangement links TRBV11-3 to TRBJ2-1; D perhaps matches TRBD2 (5 bases). Germline V CDR1 and CDR2: SGHNT, YENEEA. This CDR3 spans 12 amino acids. V was cut by 5 bases and J by 6 bases, with 8 bases left in between. The CDR3 nucleotides are TGTGCCAGCAGCCGGGGTGGCAATGAGCAGTTCTTC. It specifies CASSRGGNEQFF.

The gene calls are TRBV29-1 and TRBJ2-7; 7 nucleotides line up with TRBD2. The trim removed 8 bases at V and 3 bases at J, leaving 19 bases unmatched. The CDR3 has 16 amino acids. Per germline, CDR1 SQVTM and CDR2 ANQGSEA. The CDR3: CSNRRRLGGRGYEQYF. CDR3 coding DNA: TGCAGCAATAGAAGGCGGCTGGGTGGGAGGGGCTACGAGCAGTACTTC.

This sequence joins TRBV5-1 and TRBJ1-2; 9 nucleotides align to TRBD1. Unmatched junction bases numbered 6, after V lost 3 bases and J lost 3 bases. The CDR3 contains 15 residues. Germline V CDR1 and CDR2: SGHRS, YFSETQ. The CDR3: CASSSRQGGDYGYTF. The DNA for the CDR3 is TGCGCCAGCAGCTCCAGACAGGGGGGGGACTATGGCTACACCTTC.

CDR3 in amino acids: CASSLQTGVSYNEQFF. The CDR3 DNA follows: TGTGCCAGCAGTTTACAGACCGGAGTCTCCTACAATGAGCAGTTCTTC. V is TRBV27 and J is TRBJ2-1; no clear D gene. The V and J ends lost 2 bases and 0 bases respectively, with 11 bases between them. This CDR3 has 16 amino acids. CDR1 is MNHEY, CDR2 SMNVEV, per germline (reference sequence).

The chain combines TRBV27 with TRBJ1-4, with unresolved D. Trimming stripped 0 bases from V and 0 bases from J, with 17 bases between. CDR3 length: 19 amino acids. From germline, CDR1 is MNHEY and CDR2 SMNVEV (reference sequence). CDR3 DNA sequence: TGTGCCAGCAGTTTATCAGAGCGTGAAGCCTACGCAACTAATGAAAAACTGTTTTTT. It translates to CASSLSEREAYATNEKLFF.

This sequence joins TRBV5-1 and TRBJ2-5; perhaps TRBD2 as D (6 bases). V shed 5 bases and J shed 1 base, with 15 bases lying between them. The CDR3 contains 15 residues. The germline gives CDR1 SGHRS, CDR2 YFSETQ. As DNA, the CDR3 is TGCGCCAGCAGGACTACTGGGCGGGGCCAAGAGACCCAGTACTTC. It translates to CASRTTGRGQETQYF.

The chain recombines TRBV4-1 with TRBJ1-4; a weak D match, TRBD1 (6 bases). CDR1 and CDR2 from the germline V gene are MGHRA and YSYEKL. Trimming pared 1 base from V and 5 bases from J, leaving 17 bases between. The CDR3 is 17 amino acids. CDR3 sequence: CASSQGFSRGGNEKLFF. DNA of the CDR3: TGCGCCAGCAGCCAAGGTTTCTCTCGAGGGGGAAATGAAAAACTGTTTTTT.

The chain carries TRBV28 and TRBJ1-1; D is uncertain. V was clipped by 2 bases and J by 5 bases, with 9 bases between them. The CDR3 consists of 13 residues. Germline CDR1 reads MDHEN; CDR2 reads SYDVKM. CDR3 loop: CASSLLGRTEAFF. DNA of the CDR3: TGTGCCAGCAGTTTACTAGGTCGGACTGAAGCTTTCTTT.

The chain has TRBV6-1 and TRBJ1-2; maybe TRBD1 (5 bases). The CDR3 consists of 13 residues. CDR1 is MNHNS and CDR2 is SASEGT in the germline V gene. V was cut by 7 bases and J by 3 bases, with 12 bases left in between. CDR3 residues: CASTDIRDYGYTF. CDR3 bases: TGTGCCAGCACCGACATCAGGGACTATGGCTACACCTTC.

V gene TRBV29-1 combines with J gene TRBJ1-2, with D possibly being TRBD1 (6 bases). Trimming pared 2 bases from V and 7 bases from J, leaving 23 bases between. Germline-derived CDR1 and CDR2 are SQVTM and ANQGSEA. The CDR3 is 16 residues long. The CDR3 region has the DNA TGCAGCGTTGAACGGTTGGTCGGGGGGCGCATCTCTGGCTACACCTTC. As protein: CSVERLVGGRISGYTF.

V and J are TRBV5-8 and TRBJ2-3; the D gene is possibly TRBD2 (5 bases). The germline V gene has CDR1 SGHTS and CDR2 YDEGEE. V gave up 2 bases and J gave up 0 bases, with 10 bases separating them. The CDR3 is 15 amino acids. The chain's CDR3 is CASSFEGSSTDTQYF. The CDR3 region has the DNA TGTGCCAGCAGCTTTGAGGGTTCTAGCACAGATACGCAGTATTTT.